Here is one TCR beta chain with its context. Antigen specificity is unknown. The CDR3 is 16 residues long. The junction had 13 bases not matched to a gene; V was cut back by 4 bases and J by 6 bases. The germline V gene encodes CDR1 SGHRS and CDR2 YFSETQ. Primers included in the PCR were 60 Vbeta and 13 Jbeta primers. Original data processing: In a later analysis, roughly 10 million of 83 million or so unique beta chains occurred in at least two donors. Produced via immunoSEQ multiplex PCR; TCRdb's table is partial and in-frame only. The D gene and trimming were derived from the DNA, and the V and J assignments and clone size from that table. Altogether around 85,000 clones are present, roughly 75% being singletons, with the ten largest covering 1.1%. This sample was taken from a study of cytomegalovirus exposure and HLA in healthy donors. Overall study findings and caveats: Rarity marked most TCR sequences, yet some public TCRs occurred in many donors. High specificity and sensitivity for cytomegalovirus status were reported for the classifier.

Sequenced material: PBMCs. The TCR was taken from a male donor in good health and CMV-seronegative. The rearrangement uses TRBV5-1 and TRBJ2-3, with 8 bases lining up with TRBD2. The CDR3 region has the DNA TGCGCCAGCAGCACGTCGGGGGGGCGGGGAATTGATACGCAGTATTTT. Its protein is CASSTSGGRGIDTQYF.